This T cell receptor beta chain was identified in a study of blood T cell repertoires in COVID-19. Only in-frame clones appear in the TCRdb table, and some are missing; sequencing was by immunoSEQ multiplex PCR. Of some 160,000 clones listed, 80% to 90% were seen once; the top ten hold 10%. The CDR3 spans 17 residues. Germline loops: CDR1 SGHRS, CDR2 YFSETQ. V dropped 0 bases and J dropped 0; count of bases not matched to a gene: 7. The sequence derives from a woman in her seventies with COVID-19, enrolled during active disease. The sequenced sample consisted of peripheral blood. The chain is built from TRBV5-1 and TRBJ1-2, with 8 bases lining up with TRBD1. CDR3 region: CASSLEYRGSSNYGYTF. CDR3 coding DNA: TGCGCCAGCAGCTTGGAGTACAGGGGGTCCTCTAACTATGGCTACACCTTC.